One T cell receptor beta chain is described in this entry. Antigen: not known. This sample is drawn from a study of OX40 agonist ivuxolimab in advanced cancers. The wider study: Patients assigned to dose escalation were diagnosed with hepatocellular carcinoma, melanoma, renal cell or head and neck cancer. Mean age approximately 59 years, range roughly 20 to 85; approximately 83% male. Findings of the study overall: There were, on average, more expanded clones in CD8+ T cells than in CD4+. Normalized T-cell clonal expansion was also low in some nonresponders.

Libraries were prepared by immunoSEQ multiplex PCR; TCRdb keeps only in-frame clonotypes and omits some of them. The sample includes 30,000 to 45,000 clones, 65% to 85% of them seen just once. The V and J ends lost 5 bases and 1 base respectively, with 11 bases between them. In germline, CDR1 is GTSNPN, CDR2 SVGIG (reference sequence). CDR3 length equals 13 residues. The receptor's source is an adult with an advanced solid tumor such as melanoma, head and neck, liver or kidney cancer. The chain combines TRBV30 with TRBJ1-1; D is unclear. The specimen comprised CD4+ or CD8+ T cells sorted from blood, sampled in a trial of the OX40 agonist ivuxolimab. CDR3 DNA: TGTGCCTGGTTGGGCAGGACGAACACTGAAGCTTTCTTT. Translating gives CAWLGRTNTEAFF.